This T cell receptor (beta chain) was retrieved from a study of blood T cell repertoires in COVID-19. Study overall: The United States, Italy and Spain provided the acute and convalescent COVID-19 samples. The cDNA or gDNA used as material had been derived from T cells, B-cell-depleted T cells, or PBMCs.

The CDR3 runs to 15 residues. V lost 3 bases, J lost 1 base, and 10 bases lay in between. Germline CDR1 reads KGHSH; CDR2 reads LQKENI. The method was immunoSEQ multiplex PCR; TCRdb's version includes in-frame clones alone and lacks a portion of them. The sample has under 250,000 clones, 92% seen once. Patients from Seattle were sampled longitudinally, starting during active infection. The sample consisted of peripheral blood. This clonotype originated in a man aged 55 to 70 with COVID-19, enrolled during active disease. The chain recombines TRBV18 with TRBJ1-3, with D hard to call. CDR3 in amino acids: CASSPGQISGNTIYF. CDR3 DNA sequence: TGTGCCAGCTCACCTGGTCAGATATCTGGAAACACCATATATTTT. Complete variable domain (other parts from reference TRBV18 and TRBJ1-3): NAGVMQNPRHLVRRRGQEARLRCSPMKGHSHVYWYRQLPEEGLKFMVYLQKENIIDESGMPKERFSAEFPKEGPSILRIQQVVRGDSAAYFCASSPGQISGNTIYFGEGSWLTVV.